This T cell receptor beta chain was documented in a study of blood T cell repertoires in COVID-19. Study information: Both acute and convalescent COVID-19 samples were obtained from the United States, Italy and Spain. Sample material is recorded as cDNA or gDNA derived from T cells, B-cell-depleted T cells, or PBMCs.

This clone was detected a few times. Authors' analysis steps: Quantification of nucleated cells was approximated via reference gene primer amplification. Method: immunoSEQ multiplex PCR; TCRdb's copy keeps in-frame clones and lacks some. V and J calls and clone size follow that table, whereas D and trimming were derived from the DNA. The sample consists of about 66,000 clones, roughly 88% of them appearing once. Germline V gene data show CDR1 as PRHDT and CDR2 as FYEKMQ (reference sequence). The CDR3 has 15 residues. Trimming took 3 bases from V and 2 from J; bases not matched to a gene: 3. Source material: peripheral blood. This sequence was found in a man aged 70 or older with acute or convalescent COVID-19. This chain joins TRBV13 and TRBJ1-5; 8 bases match TRBD1. In nucleotides, the CDR3 is TGTGCCAGCAGCTTCAGGGGGCCGGGCAATCAGCCCCAGCATTTT. Protein sequence: CASSFRGPGNQPQHF.